These 16 T cell receptor beta chains came from one sample sequenced in a study of blood T cell repertoires in COVID-19. TCRdb keeps only in-frame clones here, not all; method: immunoSEQ multiplex PCR. The sample contains 350,000 to 450,000 clones, 80% to 90% of which appear only once. The sequencing sample was made of PBMCs or T cells enriched from blood (not recorded which). The receptor source for this set is a man aged 25-40 years who had recovered from COVID-19.

The chain has TRBV7-9 and TRBJ1-1; maybe TRBD1 (5 bases). Germline CDR1 reads SEHNR; CDR2 reads FQNEAQ (reference sequence). The CDR3 covers 15 residues. V was trimmed by 6 bases and J by 5 bases, leaving 19 bases between them. CDR3 sequence (DNA): TGTGCCAGCAGTCCTTTGGCGGGGCTCCGAACTGAAGCTTTCTTT. This gives the protein CASSPLAGLRTEAFF. Full variable domain (rest looked up from reference TRBV7-9 and TRBJ1-1): DTGVSQNPRHKITKRGQNVTFRCDPISEHNRLYWYRQTLGQGPEFLTYFQNEAQLEKSRLLSDRFSAERPKGSFSTLEIQRTEQGDSAMYLCASSPLAGLRTEAFFGQGTRLTVV.

This chain connects TRBV28 to TRBJ1-4; D is uncertain. Per germline, CDR1 MDHEN and CDR2 SYDVKM. Trimming took off 3 bases at V and 8 bases at J, with 10 bases between the two ends. The CDR3 loop spans 13 amino acids. The CDR3 sequence: CASSLWSAEKLFF. DNA of the CDR3: TGTGCCAGCAGTTTGTGGTCAGCGGAAAAACTGTTTTTT.

This clone appeared a single time. This chain links TRBV4-2 with TRBJ2-1; a weak D match, TRBD1 (5 bases). This CDR3 region has 20 residues. Deletions cut 0 bases from V and 0 bases from J, with 21 bases between. Germline V gene sequence: CDR1 LGHNA, CDR2 YNFKEQ. The CDR3 here is CASSQDLNPWGRSSYNEQFF. The CDR3 DNA reads TGTGCCAGCAGCCAAGATTTAAACCCCTGGGGCAGGAGCTCCTACAATGAGCAGTTCTTC.

This sequence joins TRBV4-1 and TRBJ1-2, with D hard to call. V gave up 1 base and J gave up 4 bases, with 10 bases separating them. This CDR3 is built from 14 residues. From germline, CDR1 is MGHRA and CDR2 YSYEKL. The CDR3 DNA sequence: TGCGCCAGCAGCCAAGGGGCGGACTTCTATGGCTACACCTTC. This gives the protein CASSQGADFYGYTF.

J is TRBJ2-7 and V is TRBV7-9; 7 nucleotides align to TRBD1. The germline CDR1 and CDR2 sequences are SEHNR and FQNEAQ (reference sequence). The CDR3 is 14 amino acids. After removal of 5 bases from V and 3 bases from J, the junction contained 7 bases not matched to a gene. The CDR3 loop reads CASSHPGQIYEQYF. CDR3 DNA sequence: TGTGCCAGCAGCCACCCGGGACAGATCTACGAGCAGTACTTC.

The V call is TRBV5-6, the J call TRBJ1-2, with TRBD1 matching over 8 bases. The germline V gene encodes CDR1 SGHDT and CDR2 YYEEEE. The CDR3 contains 13 residues. Germline trimming cut 6 bases from V and 5 bases from J; bases unmatched to any gene: 6. CDR3 region: CASNPQGEYGYTF. Here the CDR3 DNA reads TGTGCCAGCAACCCACAGGGGGAGTATGGCTACACCTTC.

The chain has TRBV19 and TRBJ2-3; TRBD2 is a possible D gene (5 bases). Germline V lookup: CDR1 LNHDA, CDR2 SQIVND (reference sequence). This CDR3 is built from 14 residues. The V gene lost 2 bases and the J gene lost 0 bases, with 6 bases spanning the gap. The CDR3: CASSIRGSTDTQYF. In DNA form, the CDR3 reads TGTGCCAGTAGTATACGGGGTAGCACAGATACGCAGTATTTT.

The chain couples TRBV11-3 to TRBJ1-1; 7 nucleotides align to TRBD1. Germline V gene sequence: CDR1 SGHNT, CDR2 YENEEA. The CDR3 spans 12 residues. V lost 5 bases to trimming and J lost 6 bases; unmatched junction nucleotides: 3. CDR3 nucleotide sequence: TGTGCCAGCAGCGAGGGGGCCGCTGAAGCTTTCTTT. Translated, it gives CASSEGAAEAFF. Supplemented by reference TRBV11-3 and TRBJ1-1, the full variable domain reads EAGVVQSPRYKIIEKKQPVAFWCNPISGHNTLYWYLQNLGQGPELLIRYENEEAVDDSQLPKDRFSAERLKGVDSTLKIQPAELGDSAVYLCASSEGAAEAFFGQGTRLTVV.

CDR3 residues: CASHSGSVGDTQYF. CDR3 in DNA: TGCGCCAGCCATAGCGGGAGTGTAGGAGATACGCAGTATTTT. This chain joins TRBV10-1 and TRBJ2-3; TRBD2 matches at 9 bases. With 8 bases clipped from V and 5 bases from J, the junction kept 8 bases outside the gene matches. This CDR3 contains 14 residues. Germline CDR1 and CDR2: WNHNN and SYGVQD (reference sequence).

This clone was seen just once. J is TRBJ2-5 and V is TRBV6-5, with TRBD1 identical over 7 bases. This CDR3 has 15 residues. J gave up 5 bases and V 6 bases, and 12 bases lay outside the gene matches. Per germline, CDR1 MNHEY and CDR2 SVGAGI. The CDR3 sequence: CASRGQLNTYETQYF. The DNA of the CDR3 is TGTGCCAGCAGGGGACAGCTAAACACTTATGAGACCCAGTACTTC.

This chain uses TRBV3-1 (or the pseudogene TRBV3-2) with TRBJ2-5; 7 bases agree with TRBD1. Germline assignment: CDR1 LGHDT and CDR2 YNNKEL (reference sequence). J lost 1 base, V lost 2 bases, and 4 bases had no gene match. This CDR3 is built from 15 residues. CDR3 bases: TGTGCCAGCAGCCAACTCGGGACAGCCCAAGAGACCCAGTACTTC. Protein sequence: CASSQLGTAQETQYF.

The chain uses TRBV27 and TRBJ2-1; 9 positions agree with TRBD1. The V segment lost 8 bases and the J segment 5 bases; nucleotides outside the gene matches: 7. This CDR3 region has 14 residues. Germline V lookup: CDR1 MNHEY, CDR2 SMNVEV (reference sequence). CDR3 region: CASARQGEHNEQFF. CDR3 nucleotides: TGTGCCAGCGCAAGACAGGGGGAGCACAATGAGCAGTTCTTC.

The J gene is TRBJ2-5, the V gene TRBV6-5; TRBD1 aligns across 7 bases. The J call could be wrong; TRBJ2-7 is a better fit for the DNA end. The CDR3 consists of 11 residues. The germline gives CDR1 MNHEY, CDR2 SVGAGI. CDR3 sequence (DNA): TGTGCCACGGGACAGCACTACGAGCAGTACTTC. It is translated as CATGQHYEQYF.

This clone came up a few times. The chain has TRBV11-2 and TRBJ1-5; the D is unclear. From germline, CDR1 is SGHAT and CDR2 FQNNGV. The germline V and J ends were trimmed by 5 bases and 9 bases, with 14 bases remaining between them. The CDR3 totals 13 residues. The CDR3 DNA reads as TGTGCCAGCAGCCCGGATTCGGGTTGGCCCCAGCATTTT. This gives the protein CASSPDSGWPQHF. Variable domain in full (rest from reference TRBV11-2 and TRBJ1-5): EAGVAQSPRYKIIEKRQSVAFWCNPISGHATLYWYQQILGQGPKLLIQFQNNGVVDDSQLPKDRFSAERLKGVDSTLKIQPAKLEDSAVYLCASSPDSGWPQHFGDGTRLSIL.

J is TRBJ1-4 and V is TRBV27, with 8 bases fitting TRBD1. Germline V gene lookup returns CDR1 MNHEY and CDR2 SMNVEV (reference sequence). Trimming at V came to 5 bases and at J to 5 bases, leaving 10 bases not matched to a gene. The CDR3 consists of 16 residues. This CDR3 reads CASSQLTGGRNEKLFF. CDR3 nucleotides: TGTGCCAGCAGTCAACTTACAGGGGGTAGGAATGAAAAACTGTTTTTT.

This sequence joins TRBV3-1 (or the pseudogene TRBV3-2) and TRBJ2-7, with 9 bases identical to TRBD2. J lost 3 bases, V lost 4 bases, and 7 bases had no gene match. The CDR3 totals 15 residues. The V gene's germline CDR1 is LGHDT and CDR2 YNNKEL (reference sequence). In DNA, the CDR3 is TGTGCCAGCAGCCCCAGACTAGCGGCTGACTACGAGCAGTACTTC. Residues: CASSPRLAADYEQYF.